The rows below give T cell receptor beta chains drawn from one sample of a study of T cell responses to AZD1222 COVID-19 vaccine. Here immunoSEQ multiplex PCR was the method, and the copy in TCRdb shows in-frame clones only, minus some. The sample lists fewer than 250,000 clones, approximately 92% occurring once. Material: peripheral blood, obtained on day 0 of AZD1222 vaccination. These receptors all stem from an adult in good health. Each CDR3 is given with its conserved first and last residue. Each record gives: V gene, D gene, J gene, clone size, CDR3 protein, CDR3 DNA. D genes are given only for firm matches. Not every row has a clone size; where given, it reads once, few, many or a size class.

TRBV7-2,-,TRBJ2-7,-,CASSFRGGRDEQYF,TGTGCCAGCAGCTTTCGTGGAGGGCGCGACGAGCAGTACTTC
TRBV4-3,-,TRBJ2-2,-,CASSQEGYQGFTGELFF,TGCGCCAGCAGCCAAGAGGGGTATCAGGGCTTTACCGGGGAGCTGTTTTTT
TRBV7-6,-,TRBJ1-2,-,CASSPGTSDVYGYTF,TGTGCCAGCAGCCCGGGGACTTCGGATGTCTATGGCTACACCTTC
TRBV19,-,TRBJ1-1,-,CASRGGTPNTEAFF,TGTGCCAGTAGGGGGGGCACACCTAACACTGAAGCTTTCTTT
TRBV6-5,-,TRBJ1-3,-,CASSYSNRGGRNTIYF,TGTGCCAGCAGTTACTCGAATCGGGGAGGAAGAAACACCATATATTTT
TRBV6-1,-,TRBJ1-1,-,CASSERQLNTEAFF,TGTGCCAGCAGTGAACGACAGCTAAACACTGAAGCTTTCTTT
TRBV3-1/TRBV3-2,-,TRBJ2-1,-,CASSQSPSDEQFF,TGTGCCAGCAGCCAAAGCCCTAGCGATGAGCAGTTCTTC
TRBV5-6,-,TRBJ1-6,-,CASSSFGGGSYNSPLHF,TGTGCCAGCAGCTCCTTTGGAGGGGGATCCTATAATTCACCCCTCCACTTT
TRBV19,TRBD1,TRBJ1-3,-,CASSRDRGGNTIYF,TGTGCCAGTAGTAGAGACAGGGGTGGAAACACCATATATTTT
TRBV4-1,-,TRBJ2-7,-,CASSQESARVYEQYF,TGCGCCAGCAGCCAAGAGTCCGCCAGGGTCTACGAGCAGTACTTC
TRBV5-1,TRBD1,TRBJ1-2,-,CASSTGQGNGYTF,TGCGCCAGCAGCACAGGACAGGGGAATGGCTACACCTTC
TRBV14,TRBD2,TRBJ2-7,-,CASSHSGAASYEQYF,TGTGCCAGCAGCCATAGCGGGGCCGCCTCCTACGAGCAGTACTTC
TRBV25-1,-,TRBJ2-7,-,CASSPGGAGKYEQYF,TGTGCCAGCAGTCCTGGAGGGGCAGGGAAGTACGAGCAGTACTTC
TRBV5-6,-,TRBJ2-7,-,CASSPGTGAYEQYF,TGTGCCAGCAGCCCCGGGACGGGAGCCTACGAGCAGTACTTC
TRBV6-2/TRBV6-3,-,TRBJ1-1,-,CASSYSLAMNTEAFF,TGTGCCAGCAGTTACTCGCTTGCCATGAACACTGAAGCTTTCTTT
TRBV25-1,TRBD2,TRBJ2-1,-,CASSEFTSGGPYNEQFF,TGTGCCAGCAGTGAATTTACTAGCGGGGGTCCCTACAATGAGCAGTTCTTC
TRBV12-3/TRBV12-4,-,TRBJ1-5,-,CASSSVNQPQHF,TGTGCCAGCAGCTCCGTAAATCAGCCCCAGCATTTT
TRBV28,TRBD1,TRBJ1-2,-,CASSYGQGSNGYTF,TGTGCCAGCAGTTACGGACAGGGAAGCAATGGCTACACCTTC
TRBV7-2,TRBD1,TRBJ1-1,-,CASSSRQGRGTEAFF,TGTGCCAGCAGCAGCCGACAGGGGCGAGGGACTGAAGCTTTCTTT
TRBV30,-,TRBJ1-6,once,CAWAEGGGRSPLHF,TGTGCCTGGGCGGAAGGGGGTGGGCGTTCACCCCTCCACTTT
TRBV27,-,TRBJ2-3,-,CASSLNTDTQYF,TGTGCCAGCAGCTTAAACACAGATACGCAGTATTTT
TRBV3-1/TRBV3-2,-,TRBJ1-4,-,CASSQHTRKLFF,TGTGCCAGCAGCCAACATACGAGGAAACTGTTTTTT
TRBV24-1,TRBD1,TRBJ2-6,-,CATSDQQGAGGANVLTF,TGTGCCACCAGTGATCAACAGGGGGCTGGTGGGGCCAACGTCCTGACTTTC
TRBV19,-,TRBJ2-5,-,CASSIWTEETQYF,TGTGCCAGTAGTATATGGACAGAAGAGACCCAGTACTTC
TRBV11-2,-,TRBJ1-4,-,CASSYNSNEKLFF,TGTGCCAGCAGCTACAACAGTAATGAAAAACTGTTTTTT
TRBV5-1,TRBD2,TRBJ2-5,-,CASRTGLAGGPPQETQYF,TGCGCCAGCCGCACGGGACTAGCGGGGGGCCCCCCCCAAGAGACCCAGTACTTC
TRBV5-1,TRBD2,TRBJ2-5,-,CASSLVAGGEETQYF,TGCGCCAGCAGCTTAGTAGCGGGGGGGGAAGAGACCCAGTACTTC
TRBV7-3,-,TRBJ1-1,-,CASSLGGSRNTEAFF,TGTGCCAGCAGCTTAGGGGGCAGCCGGAACACTGAAGCTTTCTTT
TRBV6-2/TRBV6-3,-,TRBJ1-5,-,CASSYSGGRQPQHF,TGTGCCAGCAGTTACTCGGGTGGAAGGCAGCCCCAGCATTTT
TRBV4-1,-,TRBJ1-1,-,CASSQGPLGGGGTEAFF,TGCGCCAGCAGCCAAGGACCCTTGGGGGGTGGGGGCACTGAAGCTTTCTTT
TRBV19,TRBD1,TRBJ1-1,-,CASSFRTGAMNTEAFF,TGTGCCAGTAGTTTTCGGACAGGAGCCATGAACACTGAAGCTTTCTTT
TRBV18,TRBD1,TRBJ1-1,-,CASSPSKGTGGRTEAFF,TGTGCCAGCTCACCCTCGAAAGGGACAGGGGGTCGGACTGAAGCTTTCTTT
TRBV5-4,-,TRBJ1-2,-,CASNGQGLGGYTF,TGTGCCAGCAACGGTCAGGGGTTGGGTGGCTACACCTTC
TRBV6-5,-,TRBJ1-2,-,CASSLRDTYGYTF,TGTGCCAGCAGTTTGCGGGATACCTATGGCTACACCTTC
TRBV30,-,TRBJ1-2,-,CAWRFSVNYGYTF,TGTGCCTGGAGATTCTCCGTTAACTATGGCTACACCTTC
TRBV6-5,TRBD1,TRBJ1-6,-,CASRGQGSNSPLHF,TGTGCCAGCAGGGGACAGGGATCGAATTCACCCCTCCACTTT
TRBV3-1/TRBV3-2,TRBD1,TRBJ2-7,-,CASSRGPGTGGPLVEQYF,TGTGCCAGCAGCCGCGGACCCGGGACAGGGGGACCCCTGGTTGAGCAGTACTTC
TRBV5-1,-,TRBJ1-2,-,CASTEGHASYGYTF,TGCGCCAGCACCGAGGGACACGCGTCCTATGGCTACACCTTC
TRBV19,-,TRBJ2-7,-,CAAPGQEYEQYF,TGTGCCGCACCAGGGCAGGAATACGAGCAGTACTTC
TRBV13,TRBD1,TRBJ2-7,-,CASSKDRAYEQYF,TGTGCCAGCAGTAAGGACAGGGCGTACGAGCAGTACTTC